This TCR beta chain derives from a study of T cells after yellow fever vaccination. Study-wide context: Preparing low-cell-number fractions relied on SMART-Seq v4 Ultra Low Input. Notes on the study in general: The study re-detected most primary-vaccination clones after the booster (under 97% CD4, roughly 85% CD8).

5'RACE template switching generated TCR cDNA, adding a universal primer site and UMIs. In TCRdb, the 5' RACE reads were re-called with MiXCR into one record per CDR3 protein. The sample lists 250,000 to 400,000 distinct CDR3 sequences; about 4.5% were seen once. Regarding this clonotype: Its antigen is as yet unknown.

Germline trimming cut 1 base from V and 0 bases from J; bases unmatched to any gene: 4. Germline values: CDR1 DFQATT, CDR2 SNEGSKA (reference sequence). The CDR3 spans 17 residues. Sequencing was performed on PBMCs, taken 15 days after the yellow fever booster vaccination. V usage is TRBV20-1 and J usage is TRBJ2-6; 9 bases are a match to TRBD1. The sequence was collected from a man aged 18 to 29 who received the YFV17D yellow fever vaccine. The CDR3: CSARAQGQGSGANVLTF. Written as DNA, the CDR3 is TGCAGTGCTAGAGCCCAGGGACAGGGCTCTGGGGCCAACGTCCTGACTTTC.